This T cell receptor beta chain stems from a study of OX40 agonist ivuxolimab in advanced cancers. Study-wide results and limits: Within 6 weeks, CD4+ and CD8+ blood T cells expanded clonally at 0.1 to 3.0 mg/kg.

The protocol was immunoSEQ multiplex PCR, while the TCRdb copy is restricted to in-frame clones and leaves out a portion. The sample contains over 55,000 clones, around 80% of which appear only once. V lost 4 bases and J lost 5, with 11 bases in between. The CDR3 runs to 13 residues. The germline CDR1 and CDR2 sequences are SGHTA and FQGNSA. This clone was picked up a small number of times. Its antigen is unknown. The genes are TRBV7-2 and TRBJ1-1; D unresolved. The source is an adult with an advanced solid tumor such as melanoma, head and neck, liver or kidney cancer. The specimen was CD4+ or CD8+ T cells sorted from blood, collected in a trial of the OX40 agonist ivuxolimab. The CDR3 loop is CASSSTVGTEAFF. DNA of the CDR3: TGTGCCAGCAGCTCCACAGTGGGAACTGAAGCTTTCTTT.